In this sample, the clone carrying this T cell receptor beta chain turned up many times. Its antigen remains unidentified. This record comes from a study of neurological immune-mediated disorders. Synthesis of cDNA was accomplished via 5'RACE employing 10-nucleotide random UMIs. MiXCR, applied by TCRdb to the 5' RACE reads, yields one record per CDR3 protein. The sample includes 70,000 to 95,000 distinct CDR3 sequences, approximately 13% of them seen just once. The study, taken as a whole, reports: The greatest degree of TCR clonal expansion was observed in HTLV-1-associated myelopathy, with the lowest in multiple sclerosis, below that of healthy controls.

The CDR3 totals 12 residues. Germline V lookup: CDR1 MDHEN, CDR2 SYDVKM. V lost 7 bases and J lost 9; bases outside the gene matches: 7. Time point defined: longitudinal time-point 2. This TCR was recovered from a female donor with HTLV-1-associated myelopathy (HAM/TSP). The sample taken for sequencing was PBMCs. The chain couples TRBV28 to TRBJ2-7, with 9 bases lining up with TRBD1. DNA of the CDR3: TGTGCCAGCACCATAGGGGACAGGGCGCAGTACTTC. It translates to CASTIGDRAQYF.